This TCR beta chain comes out of a study of shared clonotypes between healthy human individuals. Study as a whole: Two female and a few male donors aged 18 to 49 were enrolled. General study results and limits: Despite large depth, sorted-subset datasets appeared incompletely sequenced.

To note about this clone: What it recognizes is unknown.

Germline V CDR1 and CDR2: MNHEY, SMNVEV (reference sequence). The CDR3 spans 13 residues. V lost 2 bases and J lost 7, with 11 bases in between. The naive CD8 fraction comprised CD45RO-negative cells positively selected for CCR7 and excluded terminally differentiated effector memory CD45RA+ cells. Using approximately 190 ng DNA, 30,000 to 35,000 T cell genomes, the sorted-subset replicate PCRs were run. Per the original data handling: ImmunoSEQ yielded junction-only sequences lacking quality scores, so filtering differed. Data came from immunoSEQ multiplex PCR; TCRdb stores just in-frame clones and leaves some out. The V and J calls and clone size were taken over from that table, and D and trimming were inferred from the DNA. This sample has roughly 2,000,000 clones; 85% to 95% occur once, and the top ten carry around 1.7%.

V usage is TRBV27 and J usage is TRBJ1-1, with D perhaps matching TRBD1 (6 bases). Material: naive CD8+ T cells from PBMCs. This receptor was identified in a man aged 18 to 30 in good health. Some clones in this sample may be carry-over from other donors' samples. CDR3 sequence: CASSLLSRGEAFF. The DNA of the CDR3 is TGTGCCAGCAGTTTACTTTCCAGGGGTGAAGCTTTCTTT.